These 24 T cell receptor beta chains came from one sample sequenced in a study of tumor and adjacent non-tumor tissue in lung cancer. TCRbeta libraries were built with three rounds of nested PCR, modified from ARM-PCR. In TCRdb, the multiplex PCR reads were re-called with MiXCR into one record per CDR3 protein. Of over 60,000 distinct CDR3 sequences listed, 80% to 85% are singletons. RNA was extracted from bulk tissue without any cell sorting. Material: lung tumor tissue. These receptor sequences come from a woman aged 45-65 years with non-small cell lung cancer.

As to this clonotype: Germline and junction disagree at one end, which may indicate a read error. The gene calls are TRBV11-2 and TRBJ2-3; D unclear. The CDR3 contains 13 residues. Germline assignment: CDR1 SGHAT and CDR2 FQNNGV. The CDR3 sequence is CASRHTASDTQYF. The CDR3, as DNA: TGTGCCAGCCGCCACACTGCCTCAGATACACAGTACTTT.

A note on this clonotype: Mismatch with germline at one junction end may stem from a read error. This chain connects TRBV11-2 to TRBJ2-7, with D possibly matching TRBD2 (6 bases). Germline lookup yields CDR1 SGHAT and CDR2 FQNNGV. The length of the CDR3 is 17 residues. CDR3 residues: CTSSLAAGRTGPYKQYF. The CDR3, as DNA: TGTACCAGCAGCTTAGCCGCGGGACGCACGGGGCCCTATAAGCAGTACTTC. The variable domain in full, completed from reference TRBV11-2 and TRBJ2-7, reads EAGVAQSPRYKIIEKRQSVAFWCNPISGHATLYWYQQILGQGPKLLIQFQNNGVVDDSQLPKDRFSAERLKGVDSTLKIQPAKLEDSAVYLCTSSLAAGRTGPYKQYFGPGTRLTVT.

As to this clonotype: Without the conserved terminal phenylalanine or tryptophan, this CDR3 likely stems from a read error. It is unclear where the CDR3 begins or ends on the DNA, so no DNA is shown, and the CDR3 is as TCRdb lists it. The CDR3 reads CANSSTRDEQLL. The V gene is TRBV11-2, the J gene TRBJ2-1; TRBD2 reflects the table's D call only, with no check against the DNA. The CDR3 adds up to 12 amino acids, both ends counted. Germline-derived CDR1 and CDR2 are SGHAT and FQNNGV.

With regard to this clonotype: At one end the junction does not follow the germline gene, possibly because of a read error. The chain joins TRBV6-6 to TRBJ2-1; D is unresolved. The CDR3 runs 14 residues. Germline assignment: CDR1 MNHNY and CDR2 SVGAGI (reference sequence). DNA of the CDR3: TGCGCCAGCAGTTACCCGGAGTCTAGGAATGAGCAGTTCTTC. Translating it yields CASSYPESRNEQFF.

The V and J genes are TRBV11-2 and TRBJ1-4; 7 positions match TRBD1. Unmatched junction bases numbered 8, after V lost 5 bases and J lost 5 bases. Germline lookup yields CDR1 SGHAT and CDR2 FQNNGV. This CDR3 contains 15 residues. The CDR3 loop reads CASSPRQGVNEKLFF. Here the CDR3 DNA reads TGTGCCAGCAGCCCACGACAGGGAGTGAATGAAAAACTGTTTTTT.

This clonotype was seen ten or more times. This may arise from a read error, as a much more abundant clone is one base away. For the CDR3, the DNA is TGTGCCAGCAGTTTAAGTCCGGGAGGGACCCAGTACTTC. Translation: CASSLSPGGTQYF. V and J are TRBV12-3 or TRBV12-4 and TRBJ2-5; 7 bases match TRBD2. CDR3 length equals 13 residues. The V gene end was trimmed by 2 bases and the J gene end by 7 bases; junction bases not matched to a gene: 4.

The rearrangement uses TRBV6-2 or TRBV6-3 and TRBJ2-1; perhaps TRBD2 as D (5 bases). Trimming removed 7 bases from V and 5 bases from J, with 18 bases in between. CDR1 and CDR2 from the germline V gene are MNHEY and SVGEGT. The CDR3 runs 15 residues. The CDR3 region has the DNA TGTGCCAGCACTTCGCGACTACCGGCCAACAATGAGCAGTTCTTC. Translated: CASTSRLPANNEQFF.

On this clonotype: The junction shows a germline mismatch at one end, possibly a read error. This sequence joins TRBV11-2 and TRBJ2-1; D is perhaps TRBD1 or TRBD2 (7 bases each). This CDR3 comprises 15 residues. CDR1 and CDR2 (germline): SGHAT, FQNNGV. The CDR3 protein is CVNNKGGGGYNEQFF. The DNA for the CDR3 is TGTGTCAACAACAAAGGGGGAGGGGGCTACAATGAACAGTTCTTC. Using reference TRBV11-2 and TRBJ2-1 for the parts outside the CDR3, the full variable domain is EAGVAQSPRYKIIEKRQSVAFWCNPISGHATLYWYQQILGQGPKLLIQFQNNGVVDDSQLPKDRFSAERLKGVDSTLKIQPAKLEDSAVYLCVNNKGGGGYNEQFFGPGTRLTVL.

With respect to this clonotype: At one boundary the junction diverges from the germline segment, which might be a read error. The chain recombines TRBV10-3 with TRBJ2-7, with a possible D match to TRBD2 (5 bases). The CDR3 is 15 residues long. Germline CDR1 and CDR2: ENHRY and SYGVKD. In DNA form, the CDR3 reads TGTGCCATCAGTCCCGGGATAGGGAACTCCTACGTGCAGTACTTC. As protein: CAISPGIGNSYVQYF.

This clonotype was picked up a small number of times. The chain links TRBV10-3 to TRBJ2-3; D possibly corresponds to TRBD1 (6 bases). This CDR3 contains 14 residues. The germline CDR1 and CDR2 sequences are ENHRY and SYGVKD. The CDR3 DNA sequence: TGTGCTACGAACCCGACGACAGGCCCAGATACGCAGTATTTT. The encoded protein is CATNPTTGPDTQYF.

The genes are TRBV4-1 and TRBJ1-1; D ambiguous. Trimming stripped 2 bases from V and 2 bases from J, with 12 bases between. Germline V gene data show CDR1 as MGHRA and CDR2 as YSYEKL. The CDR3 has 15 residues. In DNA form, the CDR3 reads TGCGCCAGCAGCCAATCGACTCTAATCAACACTGAAGCTTTCTTT. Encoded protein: CASSQSTLINTEAFF.

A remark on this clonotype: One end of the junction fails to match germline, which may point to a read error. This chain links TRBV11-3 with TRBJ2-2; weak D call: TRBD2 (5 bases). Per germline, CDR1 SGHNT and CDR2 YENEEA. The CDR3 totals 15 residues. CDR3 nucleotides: TGTGCCTGCAGCCCCAGGAACCGGAACACCGGGGAACTGTTTTTT. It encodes CACSPRNRNTGELFF. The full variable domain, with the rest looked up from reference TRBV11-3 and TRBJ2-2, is EAGVVQSPRYKIIEKKQPVAFWCNPISGHNTLYWYLQNLGQGPELLIRYENEEAVDDSQLPKDRFSAERLKGVDSTLKIQPAELGDSAVYLCACSPRNRNTGELFFGEGSRLTVL.

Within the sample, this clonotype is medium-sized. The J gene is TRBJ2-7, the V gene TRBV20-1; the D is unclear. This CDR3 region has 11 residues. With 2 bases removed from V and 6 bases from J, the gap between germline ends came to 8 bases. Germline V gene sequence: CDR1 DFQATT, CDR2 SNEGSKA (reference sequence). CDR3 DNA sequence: TGCAGTGCTAGAAGTCCCGGCGAGCAGTACTTC. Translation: CSARSPGEQYF.

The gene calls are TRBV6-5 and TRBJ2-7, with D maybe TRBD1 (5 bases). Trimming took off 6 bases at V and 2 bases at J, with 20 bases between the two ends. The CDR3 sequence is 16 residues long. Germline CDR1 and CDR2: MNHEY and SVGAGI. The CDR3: CASRGWTTGVAYEQYF. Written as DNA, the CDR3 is TGTGCCAGCAGGGGCTGGACAACAGGCGTCGCCTACGAGCAGTACTTC.

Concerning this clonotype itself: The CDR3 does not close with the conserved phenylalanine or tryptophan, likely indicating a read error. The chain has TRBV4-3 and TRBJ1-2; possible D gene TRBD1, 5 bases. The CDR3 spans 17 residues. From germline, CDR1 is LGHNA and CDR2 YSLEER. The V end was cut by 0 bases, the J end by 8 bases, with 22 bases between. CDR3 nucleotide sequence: TGCGCCAGCAGCCAAGACATCCGCTCTCAGGGTGCGCAGGGCTACACCTTA. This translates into CASSQDIRSQGAQGYTL.

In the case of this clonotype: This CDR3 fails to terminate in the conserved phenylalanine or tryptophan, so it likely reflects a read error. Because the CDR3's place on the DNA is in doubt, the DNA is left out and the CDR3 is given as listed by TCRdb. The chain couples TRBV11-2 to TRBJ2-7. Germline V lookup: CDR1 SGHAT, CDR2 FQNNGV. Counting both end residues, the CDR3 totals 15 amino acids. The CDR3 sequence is CASSLSPSHSYEQYI.

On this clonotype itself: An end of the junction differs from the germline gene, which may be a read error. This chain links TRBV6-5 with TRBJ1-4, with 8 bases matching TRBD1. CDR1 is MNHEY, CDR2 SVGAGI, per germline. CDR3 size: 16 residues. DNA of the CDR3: TGTGCCAGCAGGGACCGGACAGGGCCGACTAATGAAAAACCGTTTTTT. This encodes CASRDRTGPTNEKPFF.

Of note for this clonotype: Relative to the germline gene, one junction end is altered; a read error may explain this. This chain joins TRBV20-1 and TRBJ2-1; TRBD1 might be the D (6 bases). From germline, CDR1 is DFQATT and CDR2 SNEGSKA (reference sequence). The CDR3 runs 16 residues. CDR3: CSVRDLLRQEYNEQFF. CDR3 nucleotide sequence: TGTAGTGTTAGAGATCTTTTGAGACAGGAATACAATGAGCAGTTCTTC.

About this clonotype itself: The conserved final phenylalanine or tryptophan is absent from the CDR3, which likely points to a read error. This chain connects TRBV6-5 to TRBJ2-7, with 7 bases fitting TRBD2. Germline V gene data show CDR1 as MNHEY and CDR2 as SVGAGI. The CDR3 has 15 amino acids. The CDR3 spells CASGYSAGVTYEQYI. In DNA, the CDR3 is TGTGCCAGCGGTTACTCGGCGGGAGTTACCTACGAGCAGTACATC.

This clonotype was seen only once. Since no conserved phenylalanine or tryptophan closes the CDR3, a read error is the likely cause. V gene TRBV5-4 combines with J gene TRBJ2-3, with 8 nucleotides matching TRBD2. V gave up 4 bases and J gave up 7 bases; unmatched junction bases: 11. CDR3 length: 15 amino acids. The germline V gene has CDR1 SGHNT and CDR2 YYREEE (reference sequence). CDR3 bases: TGTGCCAGCAGCACGAAGCGGGAGTCCCAAAATACGCAGTATTTG. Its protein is CASSTKRESQNTQYL.

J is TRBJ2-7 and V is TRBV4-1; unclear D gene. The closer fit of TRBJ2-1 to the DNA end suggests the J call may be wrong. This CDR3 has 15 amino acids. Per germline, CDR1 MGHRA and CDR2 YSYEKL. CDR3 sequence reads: CASSQRETVNYEQFF. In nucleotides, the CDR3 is TGCGCCAGCAGTCAAAGGGAAACAGTGAACTACGAGCAGTTCTTC.

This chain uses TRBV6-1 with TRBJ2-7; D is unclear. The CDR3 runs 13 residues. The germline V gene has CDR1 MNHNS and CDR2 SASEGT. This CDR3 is CASSELVNHEHYV. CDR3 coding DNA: TGTGCCAGCAGTGAGTTAGTGAACCACGAGCACTACGTC.

The CDR3 loop reads CPGSSRFTEAFF. Here the CDR3 DNA reads TGTCCCGGTAGCTCACGGTTCACTGAAGCTTTCTTT. The gene calls are TRBV11-2 and TRBJ1-1; no clear D. Germline CDR1 SGHAT, CDR2 FQNNGV. There are 12 residues in the CDR3.

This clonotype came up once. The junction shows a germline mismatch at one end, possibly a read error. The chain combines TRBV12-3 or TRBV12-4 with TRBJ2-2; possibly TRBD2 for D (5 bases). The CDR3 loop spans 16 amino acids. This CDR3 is CASKTAGLWENGEPFF. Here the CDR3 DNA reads TGTGCCAGCAAGACCGCCGGGTTGTGGGAGAACGGGGAGCCGTTTTTT.